The 17 T cell receptor beta chains below were found in one sample sequenced in a study of OX40 agonist ivuxolimab in advanced cancers. Measured with immunoSEQ multiplex PCR; TCRdb has only the in-frame clones, and not every one. The sample lists more than 75,000 clones, around 84% seen once, with 0.95% to 1.3% in the top ten. The sequenced sample was CD4+ or CD8+ T cells sorted from blood, obtained in a trial of the OX40 agonist ivuxolimab. The receptors stem from an adult with an advanced solid tumor such as melanoma, head and neck, liver or kidney cancer.

The CDR3 DNA sequence: TGTGCCAGCAGCCCCTGGGGAAGCTATAATTCACCCCTCCACTTT. Translated, it gives CASSPWGSYNSPLHF. The rearrangement uses TRBV7-3 and TRBJ1-6; D is ambiguous. This CDR3 is 15 amino acids long. In germline, CDR1 is SGHTA, CDR2 FQGTGA. V lost 5 bases, J lost 3 bases, and 11 bases lay in between.

This clone showed up just once. J is TRBJ2-1 and V is TRBV27; a weak D match, TRBD1 (6 bases). CDR3 length equals 15 residues. Per the germline V gene, CDR1 is MNHEY and CDR2 is SMNVEV (reference sequence). V lost 1 base to trimming and J lost 4 bases, with 11 bases between them. CDR3 residues: CASSLLPGQYNEQFF. The DNA of the CDR3 is TGTGCCAGCAGTTTATTACCGGGACAATACAATGAGCAGTTCTTC.

A few counts support this clone. The chain's CDR3 is CVSSDRGIMMPQHF. The CDR3 nucleotides are TGTGTTTCCTCGGACAGGGGCATTATGATGCCCCAGCATTTT. V usage is TRBV6-6 and J usage is TRBJ1-5; 9 nucleotides match TRBD1. The CDR3 is made up of 14 amino acids. Germline CDR1 is MNHNY and CDR2 is SVGAGI (reference sequence).

The chain employs TRBV4-3 and TRBJ1-3; D call uncertain. Deletions cut 3 bases from V and 4 bases from J, with 7 bases between. This CDR3 comprises 13 residues. Germline CDR1 LGHNA, CDR2 YSLEER. The DNA of the CDR3 is TGCGCCAGCAGCCATACGGAAGGAAACACCATATATTTT. It specifies CASSHTEGNTIYF.

This rearrangement joins TRBV28 to TRBJ2-2; 10 nucleotides line up with TRBD1. Per the germline V gene, CDR1 is MDHEN and CDR2 is SYDVKM. V was clipped by 4 bases and J by 6 bases; unmatched bases: 11. The CDR3 has 17 residues. The CDR3 DNA reads TGTGCCAGCAGTTCGTTAATTGGACAGGGGGAGGCCGGGGAGCTGTTTTTT. The encoded protein is CASSSLIGQGEAGELFF.

V and J are TRBV6-6 and TRBJ2-2; D ambiguous. Germline lookup yields CDR1 MNHNY and CDR2 SVGAGI (reference sequence). V was cut by 6 bases and J by 7 bases, with 12 bases left in between. CDR3 length: 13 residues. CDR3 nucleotides: TGTGCCAGCAGCTCCCGGAGAGACGGGGAGCTGTTTTTT. Translation gives CASSSRRDGELFF.

The chain carries TRBV5-6 and TRBJ1-4; D is possibly TRBD1 (6 bases). V dropped 2 bases and J dropped 8 bases, with 13 bases sitting between them. Germline CDR1 is SGHDT and CDR2 is YYEEEE. The CDR3 contains 14 residues. The CDR3 here is CASSLQGEEEKLFF. In DNA form, the CDR3 reads TGTGCCAGCAGCTTACAGGGAGAGGAGGAAAAACTGTTTTTT.

This chain links TRBV10-1 with TRBJ2-1, with TRBD2 identical over 12 bases. CDR3 size: 15 residues. V shed 4 bases, J shed 7 bases, and the junction held 5 bases outside the gene matches. Germline CDR1 reads WNHNN; CDR2 reads SYGVQD (reference sequence). CDR3 nucleotides: TGCGCCAGCAGTGCCAGGGGGACTAGCGGGAATGAGCAGTTCTTC. It translates to CASSARGTSGNEQFF.

The rearrangement links TRBV5-4 to TRBJ1-3; 9 nucleotides match TRBD1. Germline V gives CDR1 SGHNT, CDR2 YYREEE (reference sequence). This CDR3 has 17 amino acids. J was trimmed by 2 bases and V by 4 bases; bases with no gene match: 10. Written as DNA, the CDR3 is TGTGCCAGCAGCAGGGGGGACAGGGAGGGTCCTGGAAACACCATATATTTT. As protein: CASSRGDREGPGNTIYF. The entire variable domain, with the rest obtained from reference TRBV5-4 and TRBJ1-3, is as follows: ETGVTQSPTHLIKTRGQQVTLRCSSQSGHNTVSWYQQALGQGPQFIFQYYREEENGRGNFPPRFSGLQFPNYSSELNVNALELDDSALYLCASSRGDREGPGNTIYFGEGSWLTVV.

This clone was observed a handful of times. This rearrangement joins TRBV29-1 to TRBJ2-3, with a tentative D call TRBD1 (6 bases). Per germline, CDR1 SQVTM and CDR2 ANQGSEA. Trimming removed 7 bases at V and 2 bases at J, with 22 bases between. The CDR3 extends over 16 amino acids. The CDR3 DNA reads as TGCAGCGCATGGGGTAGGTGGGGGCCTTACACAGATACGCAGTATTTT. This encodes CSAWGRWGPYTDTQYF.

The chain links TRBV5-1 to TRBJ1-1, with no clear D. Germline CDR1 SGHRS, CDR2 YFSETQ. Trimming cost V 4 bases and J 0 bases, with 13 bases left between them. CDR3 length: 15 residues. CDR3 DNA: TGCGCCAGCAGCGTGGACGCACATTTGAACACTGAAGCTTTCTTT. Protein product: CASSVDAHLNTEAFF.

The rearrangement links TRBV11-3 to TRBJ2-3; D is uncertain. Germline loops: CDR1 SGHNT, CDR2 YENEEA. The V and J ends lost 0 bases and 4 bases respectively, with 5 bases between them. This CDR3 has 13 amino acids. The CDR3 region has the DNA TGTGCCAGCAGCTTAGACCGTTCAGATACGCAGTATTTT. As protein: CASSLDRSDTQYF.

The chain is built from TRBV18 and TRBJ1-3; 9 bases align to TRBD1. CDR3 length: 16 residues. Unmatched junction bases numbered 6, after V lost 6 bases and J lost 0 bases. Germline V gene lookup returns CDR1 KGHSH and CDR2 LQKENI. The CDR3 DNA sequence: TGTGCCAGCTCCCAGGGACAGGGAAACTCTGGAAACACCATATATTTT. Its protein is CASSQGQGNSGNTIYF.

The rearrangement links TRBV18 to TRBJ2-3; tentative D call: TRBD2 (5 bases). Germline V lookup: CDR1 KGHSH, CDR2 LQKENI. The CDR3 is 15 residues long. Trimming pared 0 bases from V and 5 bases from J, leaving 12 bases between. The CDR3 reads CASSPPETGVDTQYF. CDR3 sequence (DNA): TGTGCCAGCTCACCACCTGAAACCGGGGTAGATACGCAGTATTTT.

The rearrangement joins TRBV5-1 to TRBJ2-3; D is unresolved. The CDR3 loop spans 13 amino acids. Trimming left V 4 bases short and J 3 bases short, with 9 bases between. From germline, CDR1 is SGHRS and CDR2 YFSETQ. In DNA form, the CDR3 reads TGCGCCAGCAGCCTTTCCAGGACAGATACGCAGTATTTT. Translating gives CASSLSRTDTQYF.

The gene calls are TRBV18 and TRBJ1-1, with TRBD1 matching over 8 bases. Germline V CDR1 and CDR2: KGHSH, LQKENI. The CDR3 extends over 16 amino acids. The V gene end was trimmed by 6 bases and the J gene end by 0 bases; junction bases not matched to a gene: 9. Here the CDR3 reads CASSDRQGTLNTEAFF. As DNA, the CDR3 is TGTGCCAGCTCGGATCGACAGGGGACGTTGAACACTGAAGCTTTCTTT.

The rearrangement uses TRBV2 and TRBJ1-1; D is unclear. CDR1 and CDR2 (germline): SNHLY, FYNNEI. The CDR3 length is 13 residues. V gave up 8 bases and J gave up 1 base, with 11 bases separating them. The CDR3 DNA follows: TGTGCCAGCCTAGTCTTGGGGAACACTGAAGCTTTCTTT. This translates into CASLVLGNTEAFF.